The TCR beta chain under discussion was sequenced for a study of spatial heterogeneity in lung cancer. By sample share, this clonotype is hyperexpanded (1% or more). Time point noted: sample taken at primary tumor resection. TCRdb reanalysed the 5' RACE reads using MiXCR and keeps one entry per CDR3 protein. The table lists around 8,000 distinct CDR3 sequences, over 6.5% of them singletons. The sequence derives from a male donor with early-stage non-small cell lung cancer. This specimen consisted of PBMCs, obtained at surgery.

The CDR3 nucleotides read TGTGCCAGCAGTCAGAATAGCGTCGGGACGAACAATGAGCAGTTCTTC. Translated: CASSQNSVGTNNEQFF. This chain uses TRBV27 with TRBJ2-1, with D possibly called TRBD1 or TRBD2 (5 bases each). The CDR3 is 16 residues long. CDR1 is MNHEY and CDR2 is SMNVEV in the germline V gene (reference sequence). The V end lost 5 bases, the J end lost 5 bases, and 19 bases lay between the germline ends.